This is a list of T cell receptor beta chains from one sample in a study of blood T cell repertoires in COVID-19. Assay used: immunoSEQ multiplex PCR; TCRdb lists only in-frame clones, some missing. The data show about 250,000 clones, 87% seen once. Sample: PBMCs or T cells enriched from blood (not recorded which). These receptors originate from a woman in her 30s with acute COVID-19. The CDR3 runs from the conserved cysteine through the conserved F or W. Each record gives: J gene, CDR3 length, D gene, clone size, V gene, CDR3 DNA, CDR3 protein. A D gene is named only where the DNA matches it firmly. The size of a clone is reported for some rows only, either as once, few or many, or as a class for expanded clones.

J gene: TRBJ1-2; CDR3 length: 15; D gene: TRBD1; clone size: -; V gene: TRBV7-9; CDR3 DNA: TGTGCCAGCAGCTATCCCCCGGGACAGGGTTTAAGCTACACCTTC; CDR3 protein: CASSYPPGQGLSYTF
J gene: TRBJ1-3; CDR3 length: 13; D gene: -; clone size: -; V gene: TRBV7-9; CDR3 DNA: TGTGCCAGCAGCTTAGGACAGGGAAACACCATATATTTT; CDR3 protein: CASSLGQGNTIYF
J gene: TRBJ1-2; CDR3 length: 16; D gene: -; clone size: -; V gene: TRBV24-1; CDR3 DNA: TGTGCCACCAGTGATTTGCAGGAGACAGGCCGCGGTGGCTACACCTTC; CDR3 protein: CATSDLQETGRGGYTF
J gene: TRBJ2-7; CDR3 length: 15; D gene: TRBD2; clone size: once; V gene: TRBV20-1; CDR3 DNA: TGCAGTGCTAGTGGACTAGCGGGAATCACCTACGAGCAGTACTTC; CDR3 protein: CSASGLAGITYEQYF
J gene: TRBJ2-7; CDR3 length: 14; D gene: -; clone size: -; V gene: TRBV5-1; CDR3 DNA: TGCGCCAGCAGCTTGTCGGACTCACGCTACGAGCAGTACTTC; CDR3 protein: CASSLSDSRYEQYF
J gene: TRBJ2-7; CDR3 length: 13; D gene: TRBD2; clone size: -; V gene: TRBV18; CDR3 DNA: TGTGCCAGCTCCCGGGGGGACTCCTACGAGCAGTACTTC; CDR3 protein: CASSRGDSYEQYF
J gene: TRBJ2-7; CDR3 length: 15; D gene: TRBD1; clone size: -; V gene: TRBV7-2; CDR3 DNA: TGTGCCAGCAGCTTAGCAGGGGGCGGTCATACCGAGCAGTACTTC; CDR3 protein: CASSLAGGGHTEQYF
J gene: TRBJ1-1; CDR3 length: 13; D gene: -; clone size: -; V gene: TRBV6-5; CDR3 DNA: TGTGCCAGCAGTACAGTGATGAACACTGAAGCTTTCTTT; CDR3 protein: CASSTVMNTEAFF
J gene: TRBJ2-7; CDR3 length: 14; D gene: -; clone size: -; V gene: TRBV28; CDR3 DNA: TGTGCCAGCAGTCCGCTCCCCACTAGACCCGAGCAGTACTTC; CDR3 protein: CASSPLPTRPEQYF
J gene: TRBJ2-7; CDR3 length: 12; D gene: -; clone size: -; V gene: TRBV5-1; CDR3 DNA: TGCGCCAGCAGCTCACAGGGCCACGAGCAGTACTTC; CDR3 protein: CASSSQGHEQYF
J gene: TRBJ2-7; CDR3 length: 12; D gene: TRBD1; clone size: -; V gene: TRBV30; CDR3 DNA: TGTGCTTTGACAGGGGTCCGAAGCGAGCAGTACTTC; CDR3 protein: CALTGVRSEQYF
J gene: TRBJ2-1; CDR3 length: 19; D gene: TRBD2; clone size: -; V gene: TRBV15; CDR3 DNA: TGTGCCACCAGCAGAGTCCCGCCCGAAACTAGCGGGAGAACCAATGAGCAGTTCTTC; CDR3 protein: CATSRVPPETSGRTNEQFF
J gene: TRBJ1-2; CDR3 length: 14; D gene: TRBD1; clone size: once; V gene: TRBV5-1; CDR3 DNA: TGCGCCAGCAGATTTGGGACAGAGAAGGATGGCTACACCTTC; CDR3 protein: CASRFGTEKDGYTF
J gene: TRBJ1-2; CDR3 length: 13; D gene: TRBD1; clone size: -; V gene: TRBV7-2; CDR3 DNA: TGTGCCAGCAGTCAGGACAGGGGCTATGGCTACACCTTC; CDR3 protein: CASSQDRGYGYTF
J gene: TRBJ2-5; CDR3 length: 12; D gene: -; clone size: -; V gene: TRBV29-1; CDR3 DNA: TGCAGCGTTGAGTGGGAGACAGAGACCCAGTACTTC; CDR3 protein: CSVEWETETQYF
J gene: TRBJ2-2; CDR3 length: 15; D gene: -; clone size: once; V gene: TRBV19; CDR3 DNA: TGTGCCAGTAATCTAGGGGTTAGGTACACCGGGGAGCTGTTTTTT; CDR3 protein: CASNLGVRYTGELFF
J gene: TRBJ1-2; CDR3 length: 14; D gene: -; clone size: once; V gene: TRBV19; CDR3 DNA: TGTGCCAGTAGTCTCCAGGCAGTTGCCTATGGCTACACCTTC; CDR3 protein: CASSLQAVAYGYTF
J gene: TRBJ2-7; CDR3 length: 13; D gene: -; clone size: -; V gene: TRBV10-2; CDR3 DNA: TGCGCCAGCAGCCAGGGGAGCTCCTACGAGCAGTACTTC; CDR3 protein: CASSQGSSYEQYF
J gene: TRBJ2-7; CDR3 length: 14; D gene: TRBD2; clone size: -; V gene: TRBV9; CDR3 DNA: TGTGCCAGCTCGCGCGGCGGGGGGGGCTACGAGCAGTACTTC; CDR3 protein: CASSRGGGGYEQYF
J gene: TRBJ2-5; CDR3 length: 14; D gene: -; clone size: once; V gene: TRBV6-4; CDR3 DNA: TGTGCCAGCAGTGTAACCGGGACTCAAGAGACCCAGTACTTC; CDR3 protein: CASSVTGTQETQYF
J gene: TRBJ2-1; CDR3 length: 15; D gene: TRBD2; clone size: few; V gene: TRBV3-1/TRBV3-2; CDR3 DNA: TGTGCCAGCAGCCAAAGCGGGAGGGCCTACAATGAGCAGTTCTTC; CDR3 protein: CASSQSGRAYNEQFF
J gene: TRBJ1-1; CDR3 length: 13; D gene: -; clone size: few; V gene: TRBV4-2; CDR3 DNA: TGTGCCAGCAGCCAGGGGGCAAACACTGAAGCTTTCTTT; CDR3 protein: CASSQGANTEAFF
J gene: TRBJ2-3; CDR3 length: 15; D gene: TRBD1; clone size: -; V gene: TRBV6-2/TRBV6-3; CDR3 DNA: TGTGCCAGCAGCCGACCAGGACAGGGCACAGATACGCAGTATTTT; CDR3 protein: CASSRPGQGTDTQYF
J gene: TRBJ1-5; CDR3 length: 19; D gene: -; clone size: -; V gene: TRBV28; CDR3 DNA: TGTGCCAGCAGTTTACTTTTGGGGGGTCGTAGTCCGTCCAATCAGCCCCAGCATTTT; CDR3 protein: CASSLLLGGRSPSNQPQHF
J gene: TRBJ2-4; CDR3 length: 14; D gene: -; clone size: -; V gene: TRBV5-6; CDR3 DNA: TGTGCCAGCAGCTTTGGGGCGGGGAGCACCCCTCAGTACTTC; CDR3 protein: CASSFGAGSTPQYF
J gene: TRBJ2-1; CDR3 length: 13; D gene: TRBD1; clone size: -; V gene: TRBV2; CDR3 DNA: TGTGCCAGCAGAACCACAGGGGACGGAGAGCAGTTCTTC; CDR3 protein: CASRTTGDGEQFF
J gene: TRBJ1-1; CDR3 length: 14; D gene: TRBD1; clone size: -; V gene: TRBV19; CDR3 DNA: TGTGCCAGTACCCCAACAGGGGAAGGGGGTGAAGCTTTCTTT; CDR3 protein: CASTPTGEGGEAFF
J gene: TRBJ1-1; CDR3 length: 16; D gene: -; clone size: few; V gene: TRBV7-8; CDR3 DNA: TGTGCCAGCAGCTTAGAGGGGGGGCCTTTGGCCACTGAAGCTTTCTTT; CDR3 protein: CASSLEGGPLATEAFF
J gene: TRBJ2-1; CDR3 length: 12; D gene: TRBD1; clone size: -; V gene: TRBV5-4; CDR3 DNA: TGTGCCAGCAGCACAGGGGTCGGTGAGCAGTTCTTC; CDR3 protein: CASSTGVGEQFF
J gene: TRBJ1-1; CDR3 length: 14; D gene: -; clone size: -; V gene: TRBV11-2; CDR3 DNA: TGTGCCAGCAGCGAACAGGGTTCGGGCACTGAAGCTTTCTTT; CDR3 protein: CASSEQGSGTEAFF
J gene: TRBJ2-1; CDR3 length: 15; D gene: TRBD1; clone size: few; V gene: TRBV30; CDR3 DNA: TGTGCCTGGACCACCGGACAGGCTTGGTACAATGAGCAGTTCTTC; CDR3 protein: CAWTTGQAWYNEQFF
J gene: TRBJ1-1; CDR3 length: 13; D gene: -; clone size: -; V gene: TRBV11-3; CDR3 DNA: TGTGCCAGCAGCTTGAGGGGGAGCACTGAAGCTTTCTTT; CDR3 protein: CASSLRGSTEAFF
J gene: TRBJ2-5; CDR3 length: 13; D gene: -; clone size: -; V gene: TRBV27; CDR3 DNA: TGTGCCAGTGCTAGGAGGCTGGGAGAGACCCAGTACTTC; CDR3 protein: CASARRLGETQYF
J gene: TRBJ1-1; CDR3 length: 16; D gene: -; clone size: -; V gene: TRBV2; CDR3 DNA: TGTGCCAGCAGTGCAGGGGACCCATTATTTAACACTGAAGCTTTCTTT; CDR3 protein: CASSAGDPLFNTEAFF
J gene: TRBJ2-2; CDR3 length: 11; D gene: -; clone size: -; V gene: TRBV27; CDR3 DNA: TGTGCCACCCAGAACACCGGGGAGCTGTTTTTT; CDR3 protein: CATQNTGELFF
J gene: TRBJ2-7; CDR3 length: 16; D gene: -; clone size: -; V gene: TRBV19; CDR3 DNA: TGTGCCAGTAGTATTATTGGGCCCAATGGATTTTACGAGCAGTACTTC; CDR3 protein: CASSIIGPNGFYEQYF
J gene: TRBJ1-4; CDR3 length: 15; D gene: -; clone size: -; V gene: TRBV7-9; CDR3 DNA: TGTGCCAGCAGCTTAGTAGGGGGTAAAAATGAAAAACTGTTTTTT; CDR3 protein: CASSLVGGKNEKLFF
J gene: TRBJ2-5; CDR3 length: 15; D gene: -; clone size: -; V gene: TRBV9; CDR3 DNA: TGTGCCAGCAGCGTCTCCTGGAGTTCAAAAGAGACCCAGTACTTC; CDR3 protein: CASSVSWSSKETQYF
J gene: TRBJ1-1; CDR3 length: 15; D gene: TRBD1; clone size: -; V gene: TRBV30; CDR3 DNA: TGTGCCTGGAGCTGGGGACAGGGTCTGAACACTGAAGCTTTCTTT; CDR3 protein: CAWSWGQGLNTEAFF
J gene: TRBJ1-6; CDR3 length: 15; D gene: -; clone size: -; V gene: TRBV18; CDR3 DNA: TGTGCCAGCTCACCCCGCACAGGTGACGGTTCACCCCTCCACTTT; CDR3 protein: CASSPRTGDGSPLHF
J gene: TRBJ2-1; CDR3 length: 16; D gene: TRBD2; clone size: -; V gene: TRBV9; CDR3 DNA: TGTGCCAGCAGCGTAGCTCCCTGGGGGGGATACAATGAGCAGTTCTTC; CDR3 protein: CASSVAPWGGYNEQFF
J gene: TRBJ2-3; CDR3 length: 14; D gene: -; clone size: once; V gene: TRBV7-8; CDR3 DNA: TGTGCCAGCAGCTTAATCTACTCCACAGATACGCAGTATTTT; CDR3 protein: CASSLIYSTDTQYF
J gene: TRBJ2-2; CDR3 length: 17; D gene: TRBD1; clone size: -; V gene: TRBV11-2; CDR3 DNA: TGTGCCAGCAGCGGACCAAGACAGGGGGCAAAAACCGGGGAGCTGTTTTTT; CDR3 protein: CASSGPRQGAKTGELFF
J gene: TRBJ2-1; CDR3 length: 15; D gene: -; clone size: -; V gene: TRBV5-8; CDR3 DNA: TGTGCCAGCAGCCGCACGGGTAGCTCCTACAATGAGCAGTTCTTC; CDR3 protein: CASSRTGSSYNEQFF
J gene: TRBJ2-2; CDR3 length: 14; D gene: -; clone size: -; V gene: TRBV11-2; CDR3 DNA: TGTGCCAGCAGCTTAGAGCCGGTCCCCGGGGAGCTGTTTTTT; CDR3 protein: CASSLEPVPGELFF
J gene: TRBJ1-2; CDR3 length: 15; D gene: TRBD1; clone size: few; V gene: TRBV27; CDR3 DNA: TGTGCCAGCAGTCCCTACCCGACAGGGGCGGATGGCTACACCTTC; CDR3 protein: CASSPYPTGADGYTF
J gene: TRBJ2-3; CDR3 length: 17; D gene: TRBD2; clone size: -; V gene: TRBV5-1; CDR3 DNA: TGCGCCAGCAGCTTGGCCGTTAGCGGGAAACACACAGATACGCAGTATTTT; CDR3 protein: CASSLAVSGKHTDTQYF
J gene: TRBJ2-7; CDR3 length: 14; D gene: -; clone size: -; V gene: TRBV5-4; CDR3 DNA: TGTGCCAGCAGCTTGAGACGGAGCCCCTACGAGCAGTACTTC; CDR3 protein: CASSLRRSPYEQYF
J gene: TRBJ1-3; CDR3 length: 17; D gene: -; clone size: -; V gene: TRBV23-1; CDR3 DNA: TGCGCCAGCAGTCAATCTAGCATTGAAGTCTCTGGAAACACCATATATTTT; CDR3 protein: CASSQSSIEVSGNTIYF